The T cell receptor beta chain under discussion was sequenced for a study of technical replicates of blood from four donors (dated 2017 in TCRdb). V loses 3 bases, J loses 5 bases, and the germline ends lie 12 bases apart. Reading from cysteine to phenylalanine, the CDR3 counts 14 amino acids. Just CDR3 DNA is preserved here, 42 bases in frame from base 1. CDR1 and CDR2, looked up from the germline V gene, are KGHSH and LQKENI. A note on this clone: Its recognized antigen is unknown. Base qualities are missing; no much larger clone stands one base away.

Preparation of the library involved the immunoSEQ multiplex PCR assay. Entries here come from immuneACCESS through TCRdb and include only in-frame sequences with V and J called. Some clones fail to appear in such tables; in the studies checked, an unresolved V gene covers under half of the shortfall, and the cause of the remainder is unknown. The table for this sample lists tens of thousands of clones; approximately 90% of them were counted only once. Together, the top ten hold 0.27% of the sample. This clonotype originated in a human donor in good health. This chain joins TRBV18 to TRBJ2-3, and perhaps TRBD2 as D gene, on 6 matching bases. Sequencing used T cells isolated from PBMCs. The CDR3 region has the sequence CASSPSLALDTQYF. The nucleotide sequence reads TGTGCCAGCTCACCTTCCCTAGCGTTAGATACGCAGTATTTT.